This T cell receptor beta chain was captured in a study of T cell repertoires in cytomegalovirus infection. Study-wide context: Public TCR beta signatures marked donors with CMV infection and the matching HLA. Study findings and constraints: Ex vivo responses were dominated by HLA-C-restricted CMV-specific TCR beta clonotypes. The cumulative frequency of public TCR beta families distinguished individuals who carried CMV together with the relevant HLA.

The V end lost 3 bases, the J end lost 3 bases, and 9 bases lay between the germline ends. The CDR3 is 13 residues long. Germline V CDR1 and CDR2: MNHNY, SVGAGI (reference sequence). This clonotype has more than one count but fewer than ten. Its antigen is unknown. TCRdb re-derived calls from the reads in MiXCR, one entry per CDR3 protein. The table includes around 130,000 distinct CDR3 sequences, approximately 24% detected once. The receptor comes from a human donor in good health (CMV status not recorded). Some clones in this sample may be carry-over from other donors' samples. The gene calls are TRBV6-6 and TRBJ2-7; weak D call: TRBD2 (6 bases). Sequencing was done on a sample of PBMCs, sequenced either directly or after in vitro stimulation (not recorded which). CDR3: CASSYGGFYEQYF. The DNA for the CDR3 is TGTGCCAGCAGTTATGGGGGGTTCTACGAGCAGTACTTC.